This T cell receptor (beta chain) was observed in a study of T cell responses to AZD1222 COVID-19 vaccine. Overall study results and limits: When two AZD1222 doses had been given, Spike-specific TCR breadth and depth rose. It should be noted that donors were predominantly white British and more often female, and clonal diversity was possibly underestimated.

Repertoires were generated with immunoSEQ multiplex PCR, while TCRdb's copy carries only in-frame clones and drops some. This sample has about 98,000 clones, with roughly 80% found just once. Unmatched junction bases numbered 8, after V lost 5 bases and J lost 5 bases. This CDR3 comprises 14 residues. CDR1 is LNHDA, CDR2 SQIVND, per germline (reference sequence). This clone was detected only once. What it binds is not known. The source is an adult in good health. V usage is TRBV19 and J usage is TRBJ1-1, with 7 bases aligning to TRBD1. The specimen comprised peripheral blood, sampled on day 0 of AZD1222 vaccination. As DNA, the CDR3 is TGTGCCAGTAGTCCGAACAGGGGCTGGACTGAAGCTTTCTTT. Protein sequence: CASSPNRGWTEAFF.